This T cell receptor beta chain was sequenced in a study of technical replicates of blood from several donors. The germline CDR1 and CDR2 sequences are SGDLS and YYNGEE. This CDR3 contains 20 residues. V was trimmed by 4 bases and J by 2 bases, leaving 25 bases between them. TCRdb's table, derived via immunoSEQ multiplex PCR, lists solely in-frame clones and lacks some. The table records approximately 99,000 clones, about 96% of them present only once. Sequencing used T cells isolated from PBMCs. This receptor was obtained from a human donor in good health. The V gene is TRBV9, the J gene TRBJ2-6; D possibly corresponds to TRBD1 (6 bases). The chain's CDR3 is CASSFRGAFSTGAGANVLTF. In DNA form, the CDR3 reads TGTGCCAGCAGCTTCAGAGGCGCTTTTTCGACAGGAGCTGGGGCCAACGTCCTGACTTTC.